This T cell receptor (beta chain) was captured in a study of coeliac disease. In the study overall: Coeliac patients had active, refractory type I, or gluten-free-diet-controlled disease.

Each fraction contributed one roughly 500,000-cell aliquot for sequencing. Between the trimmed V and J ends, which lost 2 bases and 11 bases, there was a span of 15 bases. Germline CDR1 reads MDHEN; CDR2 reads SYDVKM. The CDR3 sequence is 14 residues long. With respect to this clone: Its antigen remains unidentified.

General observations from the study: Active celiac intraepithelial and lamina propria samples had lower TRB and TRG clonality than control samples.

Generated by immunoSEQ multiplex PCR, the TCRdb table keeps only in-frame clones and is missing some. The repertoire has about 5,300 clones, 50% to 70% of them found once; the top ten carry about 6.5%. The origin of this receptor is a woman between 25 and 40 years old with active celiac disease. Sequencing input: intraepithelial lymphocytes from the gut. The J gene is TRBJ1-4, the V gene TRBV28; weak D call: TRBD1 (5 bases). This chain's CDR3 is CASSLVSGRRKLFF. In nucleotides, the CDR3 is TGTGCCAGCAGTTTAGTGTCAGGGCGACGCAAACTGTTTTTT.